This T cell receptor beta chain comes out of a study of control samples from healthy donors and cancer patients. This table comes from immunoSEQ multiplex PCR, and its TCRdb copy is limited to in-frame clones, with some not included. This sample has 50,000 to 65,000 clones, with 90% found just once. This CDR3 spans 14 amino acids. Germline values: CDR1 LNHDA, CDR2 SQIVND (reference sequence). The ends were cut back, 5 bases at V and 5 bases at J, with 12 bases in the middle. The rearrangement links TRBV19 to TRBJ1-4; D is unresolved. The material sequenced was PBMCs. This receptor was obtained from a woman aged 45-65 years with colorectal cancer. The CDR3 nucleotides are TGTGCCAGTAGTTCCTCGGTGGCGAATGAAAAACTGTTTTTT. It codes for CASSSSVANEKLFF.